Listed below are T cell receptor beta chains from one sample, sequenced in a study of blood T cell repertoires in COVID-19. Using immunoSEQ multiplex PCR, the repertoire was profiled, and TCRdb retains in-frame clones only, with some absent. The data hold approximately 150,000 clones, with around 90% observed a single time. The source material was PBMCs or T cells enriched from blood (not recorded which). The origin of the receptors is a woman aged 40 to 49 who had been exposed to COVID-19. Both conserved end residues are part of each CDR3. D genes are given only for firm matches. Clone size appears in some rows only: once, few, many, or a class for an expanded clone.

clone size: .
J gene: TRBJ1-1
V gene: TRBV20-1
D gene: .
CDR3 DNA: TGCAGTGCAAGAAAGAGGACTGAAGCTTTCTTT
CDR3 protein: CSARKRTEAFF

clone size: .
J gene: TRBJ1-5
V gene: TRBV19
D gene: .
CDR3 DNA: TGTGCCAGTAGTATGCTGGTTCGCAGTCAGCCCCAGCATTTT
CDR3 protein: CASSMLVRSQPQHF

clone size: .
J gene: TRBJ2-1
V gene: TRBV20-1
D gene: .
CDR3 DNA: TGCAGTGCTAGTACCGGGACTGTCTCCTACAATGAGCAGTTCTTC
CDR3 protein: CSASTGTVSYNEQFF

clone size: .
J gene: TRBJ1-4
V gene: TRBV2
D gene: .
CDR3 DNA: TGTGCCAGCAGTGAAGCGCTTGGCAGGGTAAAACTGTTTTTT
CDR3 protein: CASSEALGRVKLFF

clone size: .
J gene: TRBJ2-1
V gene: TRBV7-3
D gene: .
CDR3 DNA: TGTGCCAGCAGCCCGCAGGGCTCCTACAATGAGCAGTTCTTC
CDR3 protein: CASSPQGSYNEQFF

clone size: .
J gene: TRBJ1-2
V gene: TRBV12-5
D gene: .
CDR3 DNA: TGTGCTAGTGGTTTGGGCAGGGACTATGGCTACACCTTC
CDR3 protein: CASGLGRDYGYTF

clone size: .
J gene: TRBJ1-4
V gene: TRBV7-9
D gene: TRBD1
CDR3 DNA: TGTGCCAGCAGCAAGGGGACAGACGAAAAACTGTTTTTT
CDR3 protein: CASSKGTDEKLFF

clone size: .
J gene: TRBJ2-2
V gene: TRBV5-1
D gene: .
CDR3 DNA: TGCGCCAGCAGCTTGGTGGCAGGGAACACCGGGGAGCTGTTTTTT
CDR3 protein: CASSLVAGNTGELFF

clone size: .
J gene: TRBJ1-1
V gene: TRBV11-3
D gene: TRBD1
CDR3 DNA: TGTGCCAGCAGCCCGGGACAGGGGCTGGGCACTGAAGCTTTCTTT
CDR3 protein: CASSPGQGLGTEAFF

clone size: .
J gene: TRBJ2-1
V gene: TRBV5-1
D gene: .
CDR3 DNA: TGCGCCAGCAGCTTTGTCCTAGCGACTCCAGATGAGCAGTTCTTC
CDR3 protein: CASSFVLATPDEQFF

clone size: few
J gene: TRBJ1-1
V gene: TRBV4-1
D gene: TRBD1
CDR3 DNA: TGCGCCAGCAGCCAAAACCGGGACAGGAGGAACACTGAAGCTTTCTTT
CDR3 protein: CASSQNRDRRNTEAFF

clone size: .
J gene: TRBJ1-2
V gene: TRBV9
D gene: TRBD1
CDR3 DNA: TGTGCCAGCAGCGTAGCCGGAGTCGACAGGGACTATGGCTACACCTTC
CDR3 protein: CASSVAGVDRDYGYTF

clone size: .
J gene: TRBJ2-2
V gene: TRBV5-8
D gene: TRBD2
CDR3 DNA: TGTGCCAGCAGCGCCCGACTAGCGGCGGGGACCGGGGAGCTGTTTTTT
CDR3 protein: CASSARLAAGTGELFF

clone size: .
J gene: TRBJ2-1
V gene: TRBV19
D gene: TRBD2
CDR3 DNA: TGTGCCAGTACGTTTGAGCGGGGGGGCCGGGATGAGCAGTTCTTC
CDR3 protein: CASTFERGGRDEQFF

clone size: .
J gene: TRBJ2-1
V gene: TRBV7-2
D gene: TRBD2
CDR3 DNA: TGTGCCAGCAGCTTATGGACTAGCGGGGACAATGAGCAGTTCTTC
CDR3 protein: CASSLWTSGDNEQFF

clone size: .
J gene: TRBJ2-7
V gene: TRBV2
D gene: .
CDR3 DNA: TGTGCCAGCATCGGGCGGGCCTACGAGCAGTACTTC
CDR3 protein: CASIGRAYEQYF

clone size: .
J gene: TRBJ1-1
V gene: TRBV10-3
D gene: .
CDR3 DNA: TGTGCCACCGGCTCCAGGGATGAAGCTTTCTTT
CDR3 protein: CATGSRDEAFF

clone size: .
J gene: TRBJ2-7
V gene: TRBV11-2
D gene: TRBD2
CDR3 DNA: TGTGCCAGCAGCTTAGGAAATAGCGGGGCCTCCTACGAGCAGTACTTC
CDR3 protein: CASSLGNSGASYEQYF

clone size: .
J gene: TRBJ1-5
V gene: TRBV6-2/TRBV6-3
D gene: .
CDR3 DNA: TGTGCCAGCAGCCAACGGGAAGGCGGTAGCAATCAGCCCCAGCATTTT
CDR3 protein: CASSQREGGSNQPQHF

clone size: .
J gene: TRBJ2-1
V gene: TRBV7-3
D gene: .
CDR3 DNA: TGTGCCAGCAGCTTAGGGGGACTCATGGGTGAGCAGTTCTTC
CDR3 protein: CASSLGGLMGEQFF

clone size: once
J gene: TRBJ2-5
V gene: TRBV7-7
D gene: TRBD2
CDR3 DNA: TGTGCCAGCAGCCCAGGAGCGGGGATAACGGAGACCCAGTACTTC
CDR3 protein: CASSPGAGITETQYF

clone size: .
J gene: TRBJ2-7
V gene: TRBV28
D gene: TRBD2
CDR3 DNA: TGTGCCAGCAGCCGTAGCGGGGTCTACGAGCAGTACTTC
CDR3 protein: CASSRSGVYEQYF